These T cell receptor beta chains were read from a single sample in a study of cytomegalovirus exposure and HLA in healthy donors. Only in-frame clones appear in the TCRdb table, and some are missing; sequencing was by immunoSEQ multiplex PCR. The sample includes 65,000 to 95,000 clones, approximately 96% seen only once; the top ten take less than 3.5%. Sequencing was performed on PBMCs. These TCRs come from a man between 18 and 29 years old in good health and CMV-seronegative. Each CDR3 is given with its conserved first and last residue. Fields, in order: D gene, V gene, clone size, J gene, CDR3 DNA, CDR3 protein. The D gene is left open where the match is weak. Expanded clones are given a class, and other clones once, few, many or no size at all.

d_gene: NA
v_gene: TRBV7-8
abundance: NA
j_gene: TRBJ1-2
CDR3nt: TGTGCCAGCAGCTTAGAGCGAGAGGATGGCTACACCTTC
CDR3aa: CASSLEREDGYTF

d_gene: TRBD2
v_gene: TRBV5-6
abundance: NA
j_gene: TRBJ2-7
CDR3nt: TGTGCCAGCAGCTTGGGAAGCGGGGGGCCTATCTACGAGCAGTACTTC
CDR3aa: CASSLGSGGPIYEQYF

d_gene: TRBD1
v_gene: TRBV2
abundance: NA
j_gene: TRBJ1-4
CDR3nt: TGTGCCAGCACAACGGGACAGGGTTTGGAAAAACTGTTTTTT
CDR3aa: CASTTGQGLEKLFF

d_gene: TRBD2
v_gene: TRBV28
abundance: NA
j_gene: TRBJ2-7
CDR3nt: TGTGCCAGCAGGCTAGCGGGGGGGCCCTACGAGCAGTACTTC
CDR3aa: CASRLAGGPYEQYF

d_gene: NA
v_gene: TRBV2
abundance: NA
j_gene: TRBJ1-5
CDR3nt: TGTGCCAGCGGGGCTAACAATCAGCCCCAGCATTTT
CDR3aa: CASGANNQPQHF

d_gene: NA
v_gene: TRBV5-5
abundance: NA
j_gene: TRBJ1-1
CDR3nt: TGTGCCAGCAGCTTGGACAGGGTTGGGGACACTGAAGCTTTCTTT
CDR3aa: CASSLDRVGDTEAFF

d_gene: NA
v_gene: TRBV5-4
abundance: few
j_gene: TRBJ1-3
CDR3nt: TGTGCCAGCAGCTTGGACCCATCTCCCGGTAACACCATATATTTT
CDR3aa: CASSLDPSPGNTIYF

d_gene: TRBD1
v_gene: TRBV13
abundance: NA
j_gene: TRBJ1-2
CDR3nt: TGTGCCAGCAGCTCAGGACAGGCTAACTATGGCTACACCTTC
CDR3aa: CASSSGQANYGYTF

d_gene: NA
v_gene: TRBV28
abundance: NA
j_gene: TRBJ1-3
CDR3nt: TGTGCCAGCAGTTTGGGGACTCCCGGAAACACCATATATTTT
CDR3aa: CASSLGTPGNTIYF

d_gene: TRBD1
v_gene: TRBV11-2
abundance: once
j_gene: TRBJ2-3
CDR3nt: TGTGCCAGCAGCTTAGATGGCAGGGGGCGCACAGATACGCAGTATTTT
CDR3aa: CASSLDGRGRTDTQYF

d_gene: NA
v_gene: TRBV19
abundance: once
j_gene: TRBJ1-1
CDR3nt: TGTGCCAGTAGGATAGCCGGGACACCGAACACTGAAGCTTTCTTT
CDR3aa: CASRIAGTPNTEAFF

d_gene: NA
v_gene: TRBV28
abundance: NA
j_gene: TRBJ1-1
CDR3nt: TGTGCCAGCAGTGCGGGGTTAGCGGGCACTGAAGCTTTCTTT
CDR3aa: CASSAGLAGTEAFF

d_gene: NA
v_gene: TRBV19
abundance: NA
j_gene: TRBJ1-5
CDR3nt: TGTGCCAGTCGGATGGGACGGGAGAATCAGCCCCAGCATTTT
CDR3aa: CASRMGRENQPQHF

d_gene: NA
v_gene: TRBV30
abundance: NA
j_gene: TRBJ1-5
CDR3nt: TGTGCCTGGAACCTGGCGGAATATCAGCCCCAGCATTTT
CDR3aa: CAWNLAEYQPQHF

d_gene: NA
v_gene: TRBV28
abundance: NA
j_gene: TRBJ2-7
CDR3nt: TGTGCCAGCAGTCTATATAATAGGGGCTACGAGCAGTACTTC
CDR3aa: CASSLYNRGYEQYF

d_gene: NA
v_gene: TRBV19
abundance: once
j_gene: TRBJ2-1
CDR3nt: TGTGCCAGTATCGACGGGAGCTACAATGAGCAGTTCTTC
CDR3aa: CASIDGSYNEQFF